The source of this T cell receptor (beta chain) is a study of cytomegalovirus exposure and HLA in healthy donors (dated by TCRdb to 2015 to 2018). In terms of the full investigation: An earlier analysis of approximately 640 of the donors reported 276 Gb of sequence data and some 120 million unique TCR beta sequences from roughly 180 million T cells. Around 320 gigabases of sequencing data and approximately 85 million unique TCR sequences were included in an early release covering about 700 HLA-typed donors. Of the 398 genotyped donors, approximately 83% fell in the genetic ancestry cluster associated with self-reported Caucasian donors. The study aimed to test whether signatures of past pathogen exposure could be identified by cataloging public T cell receptors. The study used immunosequencing to profile the T cell repertoires of some 600 subjects and linked those repertoires to cytomegalovirus serostatus. A separate validation cohort of about 110 different subjects was used in addition to the approximately 670-subject first cohort. To predict cytomegalovirus infection status, the study brought together high-throughput TCR immunosequencing, statistical association of individual TCRs with disease status, and machine learning. In a later analysis, previously published TCR beta repertoires from 550 to 700 donors were re-analyzed and high-resolution HLA genotyping was added so that TCR occurrence patterns could be studied. Rather than drawing on any new phenotypic data, the later analysis identified candidate immune exposures from TCR beta sequences and the way those sequences occurred across donors. In an earlier analysis of roughly 600 of the donors, high-throughput TCR beta sequencing was used to judge whether each TCR beta V gene segment behaved as functional or pseudogenic. Alongside the repertoire data, information on donor age, sex, ethnicity and CMV serostatus was compiled. Genome-wide SNP genotypes for about 65% of the 666 donors were used in a later genetic analysis, which treated that subset as a discovery cohort. Every discovery cohort repertoire had been produced on one sequencing platform. HLA typing covered class I and class II loci at four-digit resolution. The number of donors typed differed by locus, with about 629-630 for A, B, C, DRB1 and DQB1, over 500 for DQA1, 600 to 610 for DPA1, and over 400 for DPB1. Roughly 5 DR-DQ haplotypes were handled as single units for association and clustering because linkage in the cohort was strong. Among under 450 genotyped donors of the cohort, an average of roughly 240,000 unique TCR beta nucleotide sequences were sequenced per donor, around 20% of them non-productive. What the authors observed across the whole study: In a later genetic analysis, fewer N-insertions in productive TCRs were reported among donors in an Asian-associated ancestry cluster than the approximately 630-donor mean. According to a later analysis, most CMV-associated TCR beta chains appeared to be HLA-restricted, and the HLA associations seemed to be driven largely by CMV exposure. Immune exposure information for the cohort was limited to CMV serostatus. When HLA alleles, especially DR and DQ, strongly co-occurred, TCR associations were difficult to assign to individual alleles. The cohort was sequenced for TCR beta chains only, and without alpha or paired-chain data the features that could be detected were limited. Because counts were too low, around 17 rarely observed V segments, including chromosome 9 orphons, were left out of the earlier analysis of approximately 580 of the donors. The 87-base-pair reads could not distinguish some IMGT-functional V segments, including TRBV6-2 and TRBV6-3, so those segments were excluded. A later analysis reported that several top co-occurrence clusters appeared linked to parvovirus B19, influenza, CMV and Epstein-Barr virus. The classifier was reported to diagnose cytomegalovirus status with high specificity and sensitivity in both the original cohort and the validation cohort. Broadly in line with IMGT annotations, most TCR beta V segments showed up in productive rearrangements about 87% or about 30% of the time in an earlier analysis of 450 to 600 of the donors. The study listed 164 TCR beta chains as associated with cytomegalovirus. At a false discovery rate of 0.05, a later analysis linked 15,000 to 20,000 TCR beta sequences to specific HLA alleles. Linkage disequilibrium might explain the correlated functional status among segregating V segments, but an unknown experimental factor could not be ruled out. According to the authors, the approach could potentially be generalized to other disease states and immunological phenotypes. A later genetic analysis associated a missense DCLRE1C variant with V-gene and J-gene trimming of TCR beta chains, and an independent cohort replicated the association. In a later analysis, HLA-associated TCR beta chains showed more clonal expansion and lower generation probabilities than non-associated chains that were equally common. Roughly uniform sequencing depth across donors was assumed in presence/absence analyses, although this assumption may not hold. A further reported finding was that TCR beta sequences accurately predicted the HLA-A and HLA-B alleles for most subjects in the first cohort. A later analysis found that TCR association rates varied across HLA loci, with DRB1 alleles showing the most associated TCRs and HLA-C alleles the fewest. In vitro tests confirmed that a few of the cytomegalovirus-associated TCR beta chains recognize cytomegalovirus antigens. While some public TCRs were present in many individuals, most TCR sequences turned up only very rarely across donors. A group of highly shared sequence variants was considered likely to be a technical artifact of the sequencing pipeline. Because HLA typing was missing for some donors at each locus, association tests included only the typed subset.

Reading from cysteine to phenylalanine, the CDR3 counts 13 amino acids. Only the CDR3 part of the read is kept: 39 bases, read in frame from the first base. Reading the germline V gene (reference sequence) gives CDR1 WNHNN and CDR2 SYGVQD. Cut back by 1 base and 11 bases, the V and J ends lie 9 bases apart. The cohort consisted of approximately 690 healthy bone marrow donors. At the time of sampling, every cohort member was nominally healthy, though immune exposures that went unrecorded were likely present. The donor tested CMV seropositive and was one of the 289 seropositive cohort members. A peripheral blood sample was provided by each donor, and peripheral blood mononuclear cells were used for TCR beta sequencing. Genomic DNA extraction from the blood cell samples was performed with the Qiagen DNeasy Blood Extraction Kit. About this clone: Which antigen it targets is not known. No much larger clone is present one base from it, and per-base qualities are unavailable.

The protocol used for the library was the immunoSEQ multiplex PCR assay. A mixture of 60 forward primers for TCR Vbeta segments and 13 reverse primers for TCR Jbeta segments was used in the multiplex PCR. The CDR3 region of rearranged TCR beta genes was amplified from genomic DNA by a multiplex PCR assay. Amplified TCR beta libraries were sequenced as 87-base-pair reads on the Illumina HiSeq System. As for the original processing: Across the 700 or so repertoires, a later analysis counted roughly 84 million unique TCR beta chains, roughly 11 million of which were shared by at least two donors. To remove PCR and sequencing errors, raw reads were error-corrected and collapsed into unique sequences using a nearest-neighbor algorithm that merged closely related sequences. Alignment of CDR3 sequences to IMGT reference sequences was used to assign V, D and J gene segments. For a sequence to be retained, a match of at least six nucleotides was required to both a V gene segment and a J gene segment. Rearrangements were called productive when the CDR3 lacked stop codons and stayed in frame with V and J; all others were non-productive. CDR3 was defined by IMGT convention, running from the second conserved V-encoded cysteine to the conserved J-encoded phenylalanine. Sequences without an unambiguous match to a single V gene segment were excluded from the earlier analysis of about 600 of the donors. An earlier analysis of several hundred of the donors called V segments functional above 56.7% productive rearrangements and segregating when the between-donor standard deviation exceeded 5%. A statistical classification framework was built for diagnosing cytomegalovirus status from the catalog of TCR beta chain sequences. V and J gene assignment, in a later analysis, came from comparing TCR nucleotide sequences with IMGT/GENE-DB human TR gene sequences. A later analysis assigned CDR3 sequences and most-parsimonious VDJ recombination scenarios with the TCRdist pipeline. A later analysis defined each TCR beta chain by its CDR3 amino acid sequence plus V-gene family, and excluded reads lacking a unique V-gene family. As a way to deal with suspected cross-contamination and a sequencing artifact, a later analysis dropped hundreds of nucleotide sequences that were highly shared and had low generation probability. A later analysis calculated a clonal expansion index for each public chain from normalized within-repertoire ranks of inferred template counts. Generation probabilities in a later analysis came from a VDJ recombination model fitted to out-of-frame rearrangements, and those results were checked against IGoR. A later analysis scored TCR-TCR, TCR-HLA and TCR-CMV co-occurrence with hypergeometric tests, applying a repertoire-size bias correction to TCR pairs. False discovery rates were estimated in a later analysis by permuting HLA or CMV assignments 20 times. In a later analysis, co-occurring TCRs were grouped using DBSCAN, with TCRdist sequence similarity added in when clustering inside HLA-allele-positive subsets. Co-occurrence clustering excluded repertoires with fewer than 30,000 or more than 120,000 public chains, plus five with anomalous nucleotide sharing. TCRdb obtained this table from immuneACCESS and retained in-frame rearrangements with V and J assigned. These tables miss some clones; where compared with another copy, unresolved V genes account for less than half of the shortfall, and the remainder is unexplained. V and J calls and clone size are as listed in that table; D and trimming were resolved from the DNA. The sample yields roughly 71,000 clones; about 72% were counted once. Roughly 21% of the sample rests with the top ten.

Sequenced material: PBMCs. The chain is made from TRBV10-1 and TRBJ1-6; TRBD1 is perhaps the D gene, given 5 matching bases. This TCR was recovered from a man aged 35 to 55 in good health and CMV-seropositive. The DNA sequence is as follows: TGCGCCAGCAGTGAGTGGAAGGGGCCACCCCTCCACTTT. This translates into CASSEWKGPPLHF.